This TCR beta chain came from a study of cytomegalovirus exposure and HLA in healthy donors. The germline V gene encodes CDR1 SGHAT and CDR2 FQNNGV. The CDR3 is 14 amino acids. V gave up 4 bases and J gave up 3 bases, with 10 bases separating them. With 60 Vbeta and 13 Jbeta primers, the PCR was carried out. Some clones are missing from TCRdb's copy, which holds only in-frame ones; the method was immunoSEQ multiplex PCR. The sample contains fewer than 90,000 clones, roughly 70% of which appear only once. Concerning this clone: What it recognizes is unknown.

General study findings and limits: The authors listed approximately 160 TCR beta chains as cytomegalovirus-associated. In a later analysis, TCR association rates varied by HLA locus: DRB1 most, HLA-C fewest. TCR sequences were mostly rare, though some public TCRs occurred in many donors.

The TCR was taken from a woman aged 45-65 years in good health and CMV-seropositive. Sequencing was done on a sample of PBMCs. This chain links TRBV11-2 with TRBJ1-5; D remains ambiguous. In nucleotides, the CDR3 is TGTGCCAGCAGCTGGGCCCCGGTCAATCAGCCCCAGCATTTT. It encodes CASSWAPVNQPQHF.